One sample yielded the 14 T cell receptor beta chains listed below, sequenced in a study of T cell responses to AZD1222 COVID-19 vaccine. Some clones are missing from TCRdb's copy, which holds only in-frame ones; the method was immunoSEQ multiplex PCR. The table includes about 180,000 clones, roughly nine tenths detected once. Sequences were derived from peripheral blood, sampled on day 0 of AZD1222 vaccination. The receptors shown here come from an adult in good health.

The chain couples TRBV12-3 or TRBV12-4 to TRBJ1-5, with unresolved D. The CDR3 runs 13 residues. V lost 1 base to trimming and J lost 9 bases, with 10 bases between them. The CDR3 DNA reads TGTGCCAGCAGTTTAGTTGGGTCATTGCCCCAGCATTTT. Protein product: CASSLVGSLPQHF.

This clone has a handful of counts. This chain links TRBV9 with TRBJ2-1; 9 bases fit TRBD1. Trimming took 2 bases from V and 5 from J; bases not matched to a gene: 5. Germline lookup yields CDR1 SGDLS and CDR2 YYNGEE. The CDR3 runs 15 residues. The CDR3, as DNA: TGTGCCAGCAGCGTGCAGGGACAGGGTAACAATGAGCAGTTCTTC. It translates to CASSVQGQGNNEQFF.

V and J are TRBV28 and TRBJ2-7, with 7 bases aligning to TRBD1. Losses at the gene ends were 2 bases for V and 7 bases for J; bases not matched to a gene: 5. Looked up from germline, CDR1 is MDHEN and CDR2 is SYDVKM. The length of the CDR3 is 13 residues. The CDR3, as DNA: TGTGCCAGCAGTTTAACAGGGGTGGGTGAGCAGTACGTC. As protein: CASSLTGVGEQYV.

The V call is TRBV9, the J call TRBJ2-3; either TRBD1 or TRBD2 may fit D (5 bases each). Germline V gene sequence: CDR1 SGDLS, CDR2 YYNGEE. The ends were cut back, 0 bases at V and 0 bases at J, with 8 bases in the middle. The length of the CDR3 is 15 residues. DNA for the CDR3: TGTGCCAGCAGCGTAGAGGGGAGTAGCACAGATACGCAGTATTTT. Amino acid sequence: CASSVEGSSTDTQYF.

The chain carries TRBV6-2 or TRBV6-3 and TRBJ2-1, with TRBD1 matching over 11 bases. The CDR3 is 15 amino acids. V shed 0 bases, J shed 9 bases, and the junction held 4 bases outside the gene matches. CDR1 is MNHEY, CDR2 SVGEGT, per germline. CDR3 in amino acids: CASSYSRTGGSEQFF. The CDR3 DNA sequence: TGTGCCAGCAGTTACTCTCGGACAGGGGGCTCTGAGCAGTTCTTC.

The genes are TRBV7-9 and TRBJ1-6; no clear D gene. V lost 0 bases to trimming and J lost 10 bases, with 13 bases between them. Germline V gene data show CDR1 as SEHNR and CDR2 as FQNEAQ (reference sequence). This CDR3 comprises 15 residues. CDR3 amino acids: CASSLAQNQASPLHF. The DNA of the CDR3 is TGTGCCAGCAGCTTAGCACAAAATCAAGCCTCACCCCTCCACTTT.

This rearrangement joins TRBV3-1 (or the pseudogene TRBV3-2) to TRBJ1-4, with a possible D match to TRBD1 (5 bases). Deletions cut 0 bases from V and 7 bases from J, with 15 bases between. In germline, CDR1 is LGHDT, CDR2 YNNKEL (reference sequence). The CDR3 loop spans 16 amino acids. In DNA form, the CDR3 reads TGTGCCAGCAGCCAAGACAGGGTATTAACTCGTGAAAAACTGTTTTTT. It translates to CASSQDRVLTREKLFF.

The chain carries TRBV10-1 and TRBJ2-3; D remains unclear. CDR3 size: 13 residues. The germline V and J ends were trimmed by 3 bases and 6 bases, with 10 bases remaining between them. Germline CDR1 and CDR2: WNHNN and SYGVQD (reference sequence). CDR3: CASSETELDTQYF. The CDR3 nucleotides are TGCGCCAGCAGTGAAACTGAGCTGGATACGCAGTATTTT.

The chain combines TRBV27 with TRBJ2-1, with D unclear. Germline V lookup: CDR1 MNHEY, CDR2 SMNVEV (reference sequence). Deletions cut 5 bases from V and 0 bases from J, with 11 bases between. The CDR3 covers 15 residues. The CDR3 bases are TGTGCCAGCAGTACTCCAACCCGCTCCTACAATGAGCAGTTCTTC. This codes for CASSTPTRSYNEQFF.

This clone was counted once. V gene TRBV3-1 (or the pseudogene TRBV3-2) combines with J gene TRBJ1-1; 8 bases are a match to TRBD1. From germline, CDR1 is LGHDT and CDR2 YNNKEL (reference sequence). This CDR3 is built from 14 residues. Trimming at V came to 6 bases and at J to 1 base, leaving 4 bases not matched to a gene. The CDR3 DNA is TGTGCCAGCAGTCGGGACAGGCAGAACACTGAAGCTTTCTTT. Protein product: CASSRDRQNTEAFF.

The CDR3 here is CASSRLRTGERISYNEQFF. CDR3 nucleotides: TGTGCCAGCAGCCGCCTTCGAACTGGGGAGCGTATCTCCTACAATGAGCAGTTCTTC. J is TRBJ2-1 and V is TRBV7-8; D is perhaps TRBD2 (5 bases). Per germline, CDR1 SGHVS and CDR2 FQNEAQ. V lost 5 bases and J lost 0, with 23 bases in between. This CDR3 spans 19 amino acids.

V usage is TRBV28 and J usage is TRBJ2-7; TRBD2 matches at 10 bases. CDR1 MDHEN and CDR2 SYDVKM come from the germline V gene. With V trimmed by 6 bases and J by 6 bases, 14 bases remained unmatched. CDR3 size: 16 residues. The CDR3 DNA sequence: TGTGCCAGCAGCCAATGGTCTAGCGGGAGCCCCGGCGAGCAGTACTTC. Its protein product is CASSQWSSGSPGEQYF.

The genes are TRBV19 and TRBJ2-7; TRBD2 agrees at 10 bases. V gave up 3 bases and J gave up 7 bases; unmatched junction bases: 15. Germline values: CDR1 LNHDA, CDR2 SQIVND (reference sequence). This CDR3 contains 17 residues. The DNA of the CDR3 is TGTGCCAGTAGTATCGGGCTAGCGGGAGCCAAAGGTTGGGAGCAGTACTTC. Its translation is CASSIGLAGAKGWEQYF.

This clone was seen only once. V and J are TRBV4-1 and TRBJ2-1, with 9 nucleotides matching TRBD2. Germline loops: CDR1 MGHRA, CDR2 YSYEKL. This CDR3 comprises 18 residues. J gave up 4 bases and V 0 bases, and 10 bases lay outside the gene matches. The CDR3 region is CASSQDGVSGGPYNEQFF. The CDR3 DNA is TGCGCCAGCAGCCAAGATGGGGTTAGCGGGGGACCTTACAATGAGCAGTTCTTC.